The source of this T cell receptor (beta chain) is a study of beta chain features in type 1 diabetes. Broader study findings: In all four CD4+ subsets, TCRB CDR3 length was significantly, moderately reduced in type 1 diabetes. The study found fewer insertions and more deletions at VDJ junctions in type 1 diabetes patients. For patients, the naive, central memory and Treg TCRB repertoires appeared more alike than for healthy donors.

This clone was seen a handful of times. Its antigen is not known. Based on CD45RO/CCR7/CD25/CD127/CD95/CD27, CD4+ regulatory, stem cell-like memory, naive and central memory cells were sorted. V gave up 0 bases and J gave up 0 bases, with 3 bases separating them. This CDR3 comprises 14 residues. From germline, CDR1 is MGHRA and CDR2 YSYEKL. Investigators reverse transcribed all isolated RNA, so they sequenced expressed TCRB transcripts. The table came from immunoSEQ multiplex PCR; TCRdb's copy has only in-frame clones and leaves some out. The sample has 400,000 to 550,000 clones, 11% seen once. The gene calls are TRBV4-1 and TRBJ1-3; unclear D gene. This clonotype was sampled from a young woman in good health. The source material was naive CD4+ T cells from blood. The CDR3 spells CASSQDFSGNTIYF. The DNA of the CDR3 is TGCGCCAGCAGCCAAGACTTCTCTGGAAACACCATATATTTT.